Listed here is a single T cell receptor beta chain. Its antigen is as yet unknown. These data originate in a study of T cell responses to AZD1222 COVID-19 vaccine. The wider study: Pooled together were second doses at about 4 or about 12 weeks.

Study observations and caveats: Spike was spanned by vaccine-associated CD4 TCRs, with dominance at 160-218 and 743-854. Clonal diversity was possibly underestimated, and the donors were mostly white British, with more females. Among AZD1222 vaccinees, only five to seven were seropositive at baseline.

Method: immunoSEQ multiplex PCR; TCRdb's copy keeps in-frame clones and lacks some. The data contain around 110,000 clones, more than 75% of them singletons. The ends lost 4 bases at V and 3 bases at J; junction bases unmatched: 5. The germline V gene encodes CDR1 MNHEY and CDR2 SMNVEV (reference sequence). CDR3 length: 16 amino acids. This sequence originates from an adult in good health. The sequences come from peripheral blood, collected on day 0 of AZD1222 vaccination. This sequence joins TRBV27 and TRBJ2-3; TRBD2 matches 12 bases. The chain's CDR3 is CASSSLAGGPTDTQYF. CDR3 nucleotides: TGTGCCAGCAGTTCCCTAGCGGGGGGGCCGACAGATACGCAGTATTTT.